This TCR beta chain was identified in a study of beta chain features in type 1 diabetes. Overall study context: Sorted cell examination encompassed roughly 98,000,000 cells across all samples. Study-level findings and limits: Type 1 diabetes patients had moderately but significantly shorter TCRB CDR3s in all four CD4+ subsets.

The whole isolated RNA underwent reverse transcription, so sequencing captured expressed TCRB transcripts. TCRdb's copy holds only in-frame clones and misses some; the assay was immunoSEQ multiplex PCR. The data hold around 150,000 clones, with 6.5% to 10% observed a single time. This clone has just a few counts. The target antigen is unknown. The CDR3 is 13 residues long. The ends were cut back, 6 bases at V and 8 bases at J, with 16 bases in the middle. CDR1 is MGHDK and CDR2 is SYGVNS in the germline V gene. Material for sequencing was central memory CD4+ T cells from blood. This TCR was recovered from a woman younger than 35 with type 1 diabetes. The rearrangement links TRBV25-1 to TRBJ1-2; TRBD1 might be the D (5 bases). This CDR3 is CASRSVGGDGYTF. The CDR3 DNA reads TGTGCCAGCAGGAGCGTGGGGGGGGACGGCTACACCTTC.